The rows below give T cell receptor beta chains drawn from one sample of a study of Ad26.COV2.S vaccination and SARS-CoV-2 variants. Using immunoSEQ multiplex PCR, the repertoire was profiled, and TCRdb retains in-frame clones only, with some absent. Of around 340,000 clones listed, 75% to 90% are singletons. Here the sequenced sample was peripheral blood, taken in a trial of Ad26.COV2.S vaccine versus placebo. The receptor source for this set is a person between 18 and 65 years old who received the Ad26.COV2.S COVID-19 vaccine or a placebo. Each CDR3 is given with its conserved first and last residue. D genes are given only for firm matches. Clone size is given for some rows only: seen once, a few or many times, or a class if the clone is expanded.

J gene: TRBJ2-1
clone size: NA
D gene: TRBD2
V gene: TRBV3-1/TRBV3-2
CDR3 length: 16
CDR3 protein: CASSQMLAGGLDEQFF
CDR3 DNA: TGTGCCAGCAGCCAGATGTTAGCGGGAGGGCTCGATGAGCAGTTCTTC

J gene: TRBJ2-6
clone size: NA
D gene: TRBD1
V gene: TRBV11-2
CDR3 length: 18
CDR3 protein: CASSLERGQPLRANVLTF
CDR3 DNA: TGTGCCAGCAGCTTAGAGAGGGGGCAGCCACTCCGGGCCAACGTCCTGACTTTC

J gene: TRBJ1-1
clone size: NA
D gene: NA
V gene: TRBV19
CDR3 length: 16
CDR3 protein: CASSPYPSDFGLGAFF
CDR3 DNA: TGTGCCAGTAGTCCTTACCCCTCGGATTTTGGTTTGGGTGCTTTCTTT

J gene: TRBJ1-2
clone size: NA
D gene: NA
V gene: TRBV11-2
CDR3 length: 17
CDR3 protein: CASSLDRSRAGIRGYTF
CDR3 DNA: TGTGCCAGCAGCTTAGATAGGTCTCGAGCGGGGATAAGGGGCTACACCTTC

J gene: TRBJ2-2
clone size: NA
D gene: TRBD2
V gene: TRBV5-4
CDR3 length: 16
CDR3 protein: CASSLGQKRGAGELFF
CDR3 DNA: TGTGCCAGCAGCTTGGGCCAGAAGCGGGGGGCCGGGGAGCTGTTTTTT

J gene: TRBJ2-1
clone size: NA
D gene: NA
V gene: TRBV21-1
CDR3 length: 16
CDR3 protein: CASKTPGLAGGPGQFF
CDR3 DNA: TGTGCCAGCAAGACACCGGGACTAGCGGGGGGGCCAGGGCAGTTCTTC

J gene: TRBJ2-7
clone size: NA
D gene: NA
V gene: TRBV28
CDR3 length: 14
CDR3 protein: CASSLVAPRLAQYF
CDR3 DNA: TGTGCCAGCAGTTTAGTCGCGCCCAGGCTCGCGCAGTACTTC

J gene: TRBJ2-1
clone size: NA
D gene: NA
V gene: TRBV4-3
CDR3 length: 15
CDR3 protein: CASSQGIRGGSEQFF
CDR3 DNA: TGCGCCAGCAGCCAAGGGATCAGGGGCGGGAGTGAGCAGTTCTTC

J gene: TRBJ1-3
clone size: NA
D gene: TRBD1
V gene: TRBV18
CDR3 length: 15
CDR3 protein: CASQGGGPIGNTIYF
CDR3 DNA: TGTGCCAGCCAAGGAGGGGGCCCTATCGGAAACACCATATATTTT

J gene: TRBJ2-6
clone size: NA
D gene: NA
V gene: TRBV18
CDR3 length: 14
CDR3 protein: CASSQGSGANVLTF
CDR3 DNA: TGTGCCAGCTCACAGGGGTCTGGGGCCAACGTCCTGACTTTC

J gene: TRBJ1-3
clone size: NA
D gene: TRBD1
V gene: TRBV28
CDR3 length: 16
CDR3 protein: CASSVNRGVSGNTIYF
CDR3 DNA: TGTGCCAGCAGTGTAAACAGGGGAGTATCTGGAAACACCATATATTTT

J gene: TRBJ2-5
clone size: NA
D gene: NA
V gene: TRBV3-1/TRBV3-2
CDR3 length: 15
CDR3 protein: CASSPQLIGQETQYF
CDR3 DNA: TGTGCCAGCAGCCCCCAACTCATAGGACAAGAGACCCAGTACTTC

J gene: TRBJ2-1
clone size: NA
D gene: NA
V gene: TRBV14
CDR3 length: 15
CDR3 protein: CASSQGKSIFDEQFF
CDR3 DNA: TGTGCCAGCAGCCAAGGAAAAAGCATTTTCGATGAGCAGTTCTTC

J gene: TRBJ1-3
clone size: NA
D gene: NA
V gene: TRBV28
CDR3 length: 16
CDR3 protein: CASKVASLHSGNTIYF
CDR3 DNA: TGTGCCAGCAAGGTGGCGAGTCTACACTCTGGAAACACCATATATTTT

J gene: TRBJ1-2
clone size: NA
D gene: NA
V gene: TRBV28
CDR3 length: 13
CDR3 protein: CASSWAANYGYTF
CDR3 DNA: TGTGCCAGCAGTTGGGCAGCTAACTATGGCTACACCTTC

J gene: TRBJ1-2
clone size: NA
D gene: TRBD1
V gene: TRBV5-1
CDR3 length: 14
CDR3 protein: CASSLAQGVNGYTF
CDR3 DNA: TGCGCCAGCAGCTTGGCACAGGGGGTCAATGGCTACACCTTC

J gene: TRBJ1-1
clone size: NA
D gene: NA
V gene: TRBV30
CDR3 length: 13
CDR3 protein: CAWSVQKNTEAFF
CDR3 DNA: TGTGCCTGGAGTGTTCAGAAGAACACTGAAGCTTTCTTT

J gene: TRBJ2-5
clone size: once
D gene: TRBD1
V gene: TRBV2
CDR3 length: 15
CDR3 protein: CASSGDRGEFKTQYF
CDR3 DNA: TGTGCCAGCAGTGGGGACAGGGGAGAGTTTAAGACCCAGTACTTC

J gene: TRBJ1-5
clone size: NA
D gene: TRBD1
V gene: TRBV5-6
CDR3 length: 16
CDR3 protein: CASSLGQGATGQPQHF
CDR3 DNA: TGTGCCAGCAGCTTGGGTCAGGGGGCGACGGGTCAGCCCCAGCATTTT

J gene: TRBJ2-1
clone size: NA
D gene: TRBD1
V gene: TRBV5-1
CDR3 length: 17
CDR3 protein: CASSPYLTGSSYNEQFF
CDR3 DNA: TGCGCCAGCAGCCCGTACCTGACAGGGAGCTCCTACAATGAGCAGTTCTTC

J gene: TRBJ2-5
clone size: NA
D gene: NA
V gene: TRBV28
CDR3 length: 14
CDR3 protein: CASSVQTFQETQYF
CDR3 DNA: TGTGCCAGCAGCGTCCAGACCTTCCAAGAGACCCAGTACTTC

J gene: TRBJ1-3
clone size: NA
D gene: NA
V gene: TRBV2
CDR3 length: 14
CDR3 protein: CASSVDSSGNTIYF
CDR3 DNA: TGTGCCAGCAGTGTTGATAGCTCTGGAAACACCATATATTTT

J gene: TRBJ2-2
clone size: few
D gene: NA
V gene: TRBV5-6
CDR3 length: 16
CDR3 protein: CASSRIPLAPTGELFF
CDR3 DNA: TGTGCCAGCAGCCGAATCCCCCTAGCCCCCACCGGGGAGCTGTTTTTT

J gene: TRBJ2-1
clone size: NA
D gene: NA
V gene: TRBV28
CDR3 length: 14
CDR3 protein: CASVRAQSYNEQFF
CDR3 DNA: TGTGCCAGCGTTCGGGCGCAGAGCTACAATGAGCAGTTCTTC

J gene: TRBJ1-2
clone size: NA
D gene: NA
V gene: TRBV4-3
CDR3 length: 14
CDR3 protein: CASSQEELRVGYTF
CDR3 DNA: TGCGCCAGCAGCCAAGAGGAGCTTCGGGTGGGCTACACCTTC

J gene: TRBJ2-5
clone size: NA
D gene: TRBD2
V gene: TRBV19
CDR3 length: 16
CDR3 protein: CASSRPRKRERETQYF
CDR3 DNA: TGTGCCAGTAGTAGGCCCAGGAAGCGGGAGCGGGAGACCCAGTACTTC

J gene: TRBJ1-5
clone size: NA
D gene: TRBD1
V gene: TRBV6-5
CDR3 length: 12
CDR3 protein: CATRQGWQPQHF
CDR3 DNA: TGTGCCACGCGACAGGGGTGGCAGCCCCAGCATTTT

J gene: TRBJ2-7
clone size: NA
D gene: TRBD2
V gene: TRBV13
CDR3 length: 14
CDR3 protein: CASSGLAGRREQYF
CDR3 DNA: TGTGCCAGCAGCGGACTAGCGGGGAGGAGGGAGCAGTACTTC

J gene: TRBJ1-5
clone size: NA
D gene: NA
V gene: TRBV7-2
CDR3 length: 12
CDR3 protein: CASSFSSQPQHF
CDR3 DNA: TGTGCCAGCAGCTTTAGTAGTCAGCCCCAGCATTTT

J gene: TRBJ1-1
clone size: NA
D gene: NA
V gene: TRBV5-5
CDR3 length: 12
CDR3 protein: CASSLPQGMAFF
CDR3 DNA: TGTGCCAGCAGCTTGCCACAGGGAATGGCTTTCTTT

J gene: TRBJ1-2
clone size: NA
D gene: NA
V gene: TRBV9
CDR3 length: 15
CDR3 protein: CASSVVRAVSYGYTF
CDR3 DNA: TGTGCCAGCAGCGTAGTCAGGGCTGTTAGCTATGGCTACACCTTC

J gene: TRBJ1-1
clone size: NA
D gene: NA
V gene: TRBV12-3/TRBV12-4
CDR3 length: 13
CDR3 protein: CASHKLFNTEAFF
CDR3 DNA: TGTGCCAGCCATAAATTATTTAACACTGAAGCTTTCTTT

J gene: TRBJ2-1
clone size: NA
D gene: NA
V gene: TRBV21-1
CDR3 length: 18
CDR3 protein: CASRRDHPRGRTYNEQFF
CDR3 DNA: TGTGCCAGCAGACGGGACCATCCCAGGGGACGTACCTACAATGAGCAGTTCTTC

J gene: TRBJ2-5
clone size: NA
D gene: NA
V gene: TRBV9
CDR3 length: 14
CDR3 protein: CASSVGRGQETQYF
CDR3 DNA: TGTGCCAGCAGCGTGGGTAGGGGCCAAGAGACCCAGTACTTC

J gene: TRBJ1-1
clone size: NA
D gene: NA
V gene: TRBV28
CDR3 length: 13
CDR3 protein: CASSFPTALWAFF
CDR3 DNA: TGTGCCAGCAGTTTCCCGACGGCCCTCTGGGCTTTCTTT

J gene: TRBJ1-1
clone size: NA
D gene: TRBD1
V gene: TRBV18
CDR3 length: 15
CDR3 protein: CASSPDRTAFTEAFF
CDR3 DNA: TGTGCCAGCTCACCGGACAGGACAGCCTTTACTGAAGCTTTCTTT

J gene: TRBJ1-5
clone size: once
D gene: NA
V gene: TRBV6-6
CDR3 length: 13
CDR3 protein: CASIEQLYQPQHF
CDR3 DNA: TGTGCCAGCATCGAACAGCTCTATCAGCCCCAGCATTTT

J gene: TRBJ2-2
clone size: many
D gene: TRBD2
V gene: TRBV5-1
CDR3 length: 18
CDR3 protein: CASSDGLAGGLRGGELFF
CDR3 DNA: TGCGCCAGCAGCGACGGACTAGCGGGAGGCCTGCGGGGCGGGGAGCTGTTTTTT

J gene: TRBJ1-1
clone size: NA
D gene: NA
V gene: TRBV6-1
CDR3 length: 14
CDR3 protein: CASSEPRTVNEAFF
CDR3 DNA: TGTGCCAGCAGTGAACCCCGGACAGTAAATGAAGCTTTCTTT

J gene: TRBJ2-7
clone size: NA
D gene: NA
V gene: TRBV10-3
CDR3 length: 14
CDR3 protein: CAISEGGSGYEQYF
CDR3 DNA: TGTGCCATCAGCGAAGGTGGTAGCGGCTACGAGCAGTACTTC

J gene: TRBJ1-5
clone size: NA
D gene: NA
V gene: TRBV6-2/TRBV6-3
CDR3 length: 16
CDR3 protein: CASSSSWGADNQPQHF
CDR3 DNA: TGTGCCAGCAGCTCCTCCTGGGGGGCTGACAATCAGCCCCAGCATTTT